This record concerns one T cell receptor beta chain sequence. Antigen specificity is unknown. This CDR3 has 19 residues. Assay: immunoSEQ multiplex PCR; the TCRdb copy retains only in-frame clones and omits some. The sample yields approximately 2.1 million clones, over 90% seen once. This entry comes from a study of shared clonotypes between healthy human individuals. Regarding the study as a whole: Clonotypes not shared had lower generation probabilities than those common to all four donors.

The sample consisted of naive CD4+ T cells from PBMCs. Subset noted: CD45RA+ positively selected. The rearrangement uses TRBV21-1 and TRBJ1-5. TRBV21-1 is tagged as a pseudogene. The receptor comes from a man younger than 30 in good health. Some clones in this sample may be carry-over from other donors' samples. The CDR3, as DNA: TGTGCCAGCAGCAAGCCAAGTCATATCCCCCAGCCCCCATATCAGCCCCAGCATTTT. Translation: CASSKPSHIPQPPYQPQHF.